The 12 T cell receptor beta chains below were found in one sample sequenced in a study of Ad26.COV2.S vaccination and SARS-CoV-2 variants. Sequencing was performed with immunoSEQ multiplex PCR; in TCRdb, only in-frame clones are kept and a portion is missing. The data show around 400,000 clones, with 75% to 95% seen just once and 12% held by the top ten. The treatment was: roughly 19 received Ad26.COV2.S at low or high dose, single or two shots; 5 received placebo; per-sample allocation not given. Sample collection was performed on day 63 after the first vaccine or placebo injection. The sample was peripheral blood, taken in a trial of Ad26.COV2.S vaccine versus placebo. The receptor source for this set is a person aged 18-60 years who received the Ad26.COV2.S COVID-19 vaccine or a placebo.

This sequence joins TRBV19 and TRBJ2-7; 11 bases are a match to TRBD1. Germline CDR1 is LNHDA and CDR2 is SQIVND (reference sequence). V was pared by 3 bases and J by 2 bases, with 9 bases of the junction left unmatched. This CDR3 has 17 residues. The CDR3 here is CASSIGTGGGYPYEQYF. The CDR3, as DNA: TGTGCCAGTAGTATCGGGACAGGGGGAGGATACCCCTACGAGCAGTACTTC.

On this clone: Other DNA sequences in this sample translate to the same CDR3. The DNA for the CDR3 is TGTGCCAGCTCACCACAGGGAGACACTGAAGCTTTCTTT. Protein: CASSPQGDTEAFF. This sequence joins TRBV18 and TRBJ1-1; D is uncertain. Trimming pared 1 base from V and 3 bases from J, leaving 6 bases between. CDR1 is KGHSH and CDR2 is LQKENI in the germline V gene. The CDR3 spans 13 residues.

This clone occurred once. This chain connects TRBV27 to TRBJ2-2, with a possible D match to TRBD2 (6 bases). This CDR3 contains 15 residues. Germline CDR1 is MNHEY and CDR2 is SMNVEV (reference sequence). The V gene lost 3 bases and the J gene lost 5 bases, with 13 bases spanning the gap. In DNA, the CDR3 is TGTGCCAGCAGTTTCTCGGGAGTAAATACCGGGGAGCTGTTTTTT. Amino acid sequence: CASSFSGVNTGELFF.

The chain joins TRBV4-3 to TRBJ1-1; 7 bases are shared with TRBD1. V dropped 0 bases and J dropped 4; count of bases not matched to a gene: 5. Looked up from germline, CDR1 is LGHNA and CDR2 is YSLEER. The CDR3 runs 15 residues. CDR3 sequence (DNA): TGCGCCAGCAGCCAAGAGGGACAGTTTCTCACTGAAGCTTTCTTT. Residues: CASSQEGQFLTEAFF.

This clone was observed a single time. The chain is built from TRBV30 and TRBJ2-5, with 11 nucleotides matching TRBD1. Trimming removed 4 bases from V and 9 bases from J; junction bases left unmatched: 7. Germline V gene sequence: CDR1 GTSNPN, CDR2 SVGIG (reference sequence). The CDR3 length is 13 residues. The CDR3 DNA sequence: TGTGCCTGGACCCCGGGACAGGGGGAAGCCCAGTACTTC. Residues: CAWTPGQGEAQYF. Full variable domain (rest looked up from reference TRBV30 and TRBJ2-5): SQTIHQWPATLVQPVGSPLSLECTVEGTSNPNLYWYRQAAGRGLQLLFYSVGIGQISSEVPQNLSASRPQDRQFILSSKKLLLSDSGFYLCAWTPGQGEAQYFGPGTRLLVL.

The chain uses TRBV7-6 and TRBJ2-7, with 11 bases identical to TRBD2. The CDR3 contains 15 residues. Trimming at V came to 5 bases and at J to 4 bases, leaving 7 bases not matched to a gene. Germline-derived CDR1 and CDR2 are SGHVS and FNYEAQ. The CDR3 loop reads CASSPGLAGLYEQYF. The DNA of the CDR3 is TGTGCCAGCAGCCCAGGACTAGCGGGTCTGTACGAGCAGTACTTC.

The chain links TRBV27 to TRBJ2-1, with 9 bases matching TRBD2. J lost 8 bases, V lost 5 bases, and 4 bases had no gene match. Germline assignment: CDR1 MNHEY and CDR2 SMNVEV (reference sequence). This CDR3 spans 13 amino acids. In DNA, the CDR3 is TGTGCCAGCAGTGCTAGCGGGAAACATGAGCAGTTCTTC. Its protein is CASSASGKHEQFF.

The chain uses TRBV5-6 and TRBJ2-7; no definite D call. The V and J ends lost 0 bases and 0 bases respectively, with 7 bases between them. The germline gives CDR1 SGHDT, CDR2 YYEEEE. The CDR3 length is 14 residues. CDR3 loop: CASSLASPSYEQYF. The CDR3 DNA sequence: TGTGCCAGCAGCTTGGCCTCTCCCTCCTACGAGCAGTACTTC.

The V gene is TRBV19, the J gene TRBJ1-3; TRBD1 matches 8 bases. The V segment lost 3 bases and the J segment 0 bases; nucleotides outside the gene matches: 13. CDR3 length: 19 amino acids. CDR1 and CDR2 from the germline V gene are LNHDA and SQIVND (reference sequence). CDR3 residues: CASSIVARGRFGSGNTIYF. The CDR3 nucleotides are TGTGCCAGTAGTATCGTGGCCAGGGGGCGATTTGGCTCTGGAAACACCATATATTTT.

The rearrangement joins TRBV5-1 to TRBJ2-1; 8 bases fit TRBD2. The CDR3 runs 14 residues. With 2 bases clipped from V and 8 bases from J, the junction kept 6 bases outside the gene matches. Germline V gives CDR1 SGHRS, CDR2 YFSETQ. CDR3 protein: CASSLGARGDEQFF. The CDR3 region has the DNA TGCGCCAGCAGCTTAGGAGCGCGGGGGGATGAGCAGTTCTTC. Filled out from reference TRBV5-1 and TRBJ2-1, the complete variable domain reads KAGVTQTPRYLIKTRGQQVTLSCSPISGHRSVSWYQQTPGQGLQFLFEYFSETQRNKGNFPGRFSGRQFSNSRSEMNVSTLELGDSALYLCASSLGARGDEQFFGPGTRLTVL.

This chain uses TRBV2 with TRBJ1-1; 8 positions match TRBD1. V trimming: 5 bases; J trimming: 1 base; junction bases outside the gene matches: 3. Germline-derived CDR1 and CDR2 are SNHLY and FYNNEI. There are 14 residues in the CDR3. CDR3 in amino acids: CASSTTGANTEAFF. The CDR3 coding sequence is TGTGCCAGCAGTACGACAGGGGCGAACACTGAAGCTTTCTTT. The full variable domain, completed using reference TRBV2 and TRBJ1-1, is EPEVTQTPSHQVTQMGQEVILRCVPISNHLYFYWYRQILGQKVEFLVSFYNNEISEKSEIFDDQFSVERPDGSNFTLKIRSTKLEDSAMYFCASSTTGANTEAFFGQGTRLTVV.

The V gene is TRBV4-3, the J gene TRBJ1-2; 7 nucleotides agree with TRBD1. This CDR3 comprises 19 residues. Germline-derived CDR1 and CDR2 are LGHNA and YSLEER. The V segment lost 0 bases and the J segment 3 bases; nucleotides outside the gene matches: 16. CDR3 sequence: CASSQDSLIRRQGYYGYTF. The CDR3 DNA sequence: TGCGCCAGCAGCCAAGATTCCCTAATCCGCCGACAGGGCTACTATGGCTACACCTTC.